This T cell receptor beta chain was sequenced during a study of blood T cell repertoires in COVID-19. Study overall: Samples of COVID-19 (acute and convalescent) were obtained from the United States, Italy and Spain. PBMCs, B-cell-depleted T cells, or T cells provided the cDNA or gDNA that made up the material.

The V end lost 2 bases, the J end lost 2 bases, and 7 bases lay between the germline ends. This CDR3 contains 14 residues. Germline V CDR1 and CDR2: PRHDT, FYEKMQ (reference sequence). As originally analysed: It was from reference gene primer amplification that nucleated cell counts were estimated. The method was immunoSEQ multiplex PCR; TCRdb's version includes in-frame clones alone and lacks a portion of them. That table supplies the V and J calls and clone size; D and trimming were determined from the DNA. The table includes some 150,000 clones, about four fifths detected once. This clonotype was sampled from a human donor with acute or convalescent COVID-19. The donor label of this sample is uncertain. Specimen: peripheral blood. The chain recombines TRBV13 with TRBJ1-3; D remains ambiguous. The CDR3 protein is CASSLYRTGNTIYF. The DNA for the CDR3 is TGTGCCAGCAGCTTATACAGAACTGGAAACACCATATATTTT.